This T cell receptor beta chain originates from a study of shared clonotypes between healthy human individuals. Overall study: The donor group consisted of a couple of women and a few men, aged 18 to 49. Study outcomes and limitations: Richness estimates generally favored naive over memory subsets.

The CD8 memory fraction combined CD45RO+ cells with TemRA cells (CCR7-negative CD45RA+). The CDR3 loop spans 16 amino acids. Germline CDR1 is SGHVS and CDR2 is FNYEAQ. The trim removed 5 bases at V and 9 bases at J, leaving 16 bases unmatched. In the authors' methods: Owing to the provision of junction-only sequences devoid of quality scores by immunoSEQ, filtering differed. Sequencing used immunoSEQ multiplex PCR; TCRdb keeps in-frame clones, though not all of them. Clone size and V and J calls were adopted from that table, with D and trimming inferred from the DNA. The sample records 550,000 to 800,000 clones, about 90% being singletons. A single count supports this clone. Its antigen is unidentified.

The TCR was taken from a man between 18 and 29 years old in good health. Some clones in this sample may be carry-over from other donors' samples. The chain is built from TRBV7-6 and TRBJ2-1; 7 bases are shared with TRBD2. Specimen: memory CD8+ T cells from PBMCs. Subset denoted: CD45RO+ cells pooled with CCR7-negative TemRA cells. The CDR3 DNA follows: TGTGCCAGCAGCATACTAGCGAATGCGCTGAAGGGTGAGCAGTTCTTC. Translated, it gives CASSILANALKGEQFF. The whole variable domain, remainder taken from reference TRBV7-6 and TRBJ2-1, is GAGVSQSPRYKVTKRGQDVALRCDPISGHVSLYWYRQALGQGPEFLTYFNYEAQQDKSGLPNDRFSAERPEGSISTLTIQRTEQRDSAMYRCASSILANALKGEQFFGPGTRLTVL.